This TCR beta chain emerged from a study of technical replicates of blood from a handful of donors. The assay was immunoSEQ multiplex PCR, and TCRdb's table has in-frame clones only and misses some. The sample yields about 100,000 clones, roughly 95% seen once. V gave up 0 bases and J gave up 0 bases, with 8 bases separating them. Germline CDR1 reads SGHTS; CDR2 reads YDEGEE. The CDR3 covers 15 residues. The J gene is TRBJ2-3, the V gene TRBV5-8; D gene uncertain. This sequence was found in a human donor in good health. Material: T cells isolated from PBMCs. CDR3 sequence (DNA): TGTGCCAGCAGCTTGGCCGCCGGGAGCACAGATACGCAGTATTTT. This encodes CASSLAAGSTDTQYF.